This record looks at one TCR beta chain sequence and its context. The data belong to a study of response to subunit inactivated influenza vaccine. V was pared by 5 bases and J by 3 bases, with 7 bases of the junction left unmatched. Per germline, CDR1 LNHDA and CDR2 SQIVND (reference sequence). This CDR3 has 15 residues. In TCRdb, the RT-PCR reads were re-called with MiXCR into one record per CDR3 protein. The repertoire holds roughly 760,000 distinct CDR3 sequences, 21% seen once, with 10% in the top ten. The chain recombines TRBV19 with TRBJ2-1; 7 bases line up with TRBD2. The clonotype originates from a man in his forties or fifties who received an inactivated influenza vaccine. The input for sequencing was PBMCs from blood, taken around 5 days after vaccination. CDR3 coding DNA: TGTGCCAGTAGTGAGACACCGGGGGGCTACAATGAGCAGTTCTTC. It translates to CASSETPGGYNEQFF.